One sample yielded the 3 T cell receptor beta chains listed below, sequenced in a study of T cell responses to AZD1222 COVID-19 vaccine (dated by TCRdb to the early 2020s). The time point label corresponds to: baseline before first vaccination. The library was obtained by the immunoSEQ multiplex PCR assay. In its TCRdb copy, this immuneACCESS table keeps in-frame sequences only and misses some clones. Where compared with another copy, unresolved V genes explain less than half of these, and the others have no known cause. The sample table lists roughly 130,000 clones, roughly nine tenths of them with a count of one. The biggest ten clones account for approximately 3.1% of the sample. Specimen: peripheral blood, collected on day 0 of AZD1222 vaccination. The receptor source for this set is an adult in good health.

The genes are TRBV4-1 and TRBJ2-7; 7 bases match TRBD1. With 3 bases clipped from V and 5 bases from J, the junction kept 7 bases outside the gene matches. The CDR3 is made up of 14 amino acids. CDR1 and CDR2 (germline): MGHRA, YSYEKL. CDR3 sequence reads: CASSQPPDRNEQYF. The CDR3 region has the DNA TGCGCCAGCAGCCAGCCCCCGGACAGGAACGAGCAGTACTTC.

The gene calls are TRBV19 and TRBJ2-1; TRBD2 aligns across 14 bases. V trimming: 7 bases; J trimming: 5 bases; junction bases outside the gene matches: 10. The V gene's germline CDR1 is LNHDA and CDR2 SQIVND (reference sequence). The CDR3 extends over 17 amino acids. CDR3 sequence: CASTPRTGLAGDNEQFF. The CDR3 region has the DNA TGTGCCAGTACTCCTCGAACGGGACTAGCGGGAGACAATGAGCAGTTCTTC.

The chain uses TRBV6-1 and TRBJ1-5, with D possibly TRBD1 on 5 matching bases. CDR1 and CDR2 (germline): MNHNS, SASEGT. V was shortened by 0 bases and J by 3 bases, with 9 bases between the two germline ends. This CDR3 has 15 amino acids. The chain's CDR3 is CASSEALGPNQPQHF. CDR3 bases: TGTGCCAGCAGTGAAGCGTTGGGGCCCAATCAGCCCCAGCATTTT.